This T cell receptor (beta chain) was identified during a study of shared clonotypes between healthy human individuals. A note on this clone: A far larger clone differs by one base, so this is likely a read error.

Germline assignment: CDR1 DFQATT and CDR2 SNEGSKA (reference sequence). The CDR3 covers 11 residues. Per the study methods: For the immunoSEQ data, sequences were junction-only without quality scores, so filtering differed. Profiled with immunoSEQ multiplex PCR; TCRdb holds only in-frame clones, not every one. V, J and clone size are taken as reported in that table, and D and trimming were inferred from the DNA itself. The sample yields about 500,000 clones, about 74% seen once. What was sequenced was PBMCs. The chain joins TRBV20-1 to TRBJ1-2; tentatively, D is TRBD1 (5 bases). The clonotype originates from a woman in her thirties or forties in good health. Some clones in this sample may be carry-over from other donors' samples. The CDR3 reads CGAEGERRYTF. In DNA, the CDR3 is TGCGGTGCTGAAGGGGAGCGACGCTACACCTTC.